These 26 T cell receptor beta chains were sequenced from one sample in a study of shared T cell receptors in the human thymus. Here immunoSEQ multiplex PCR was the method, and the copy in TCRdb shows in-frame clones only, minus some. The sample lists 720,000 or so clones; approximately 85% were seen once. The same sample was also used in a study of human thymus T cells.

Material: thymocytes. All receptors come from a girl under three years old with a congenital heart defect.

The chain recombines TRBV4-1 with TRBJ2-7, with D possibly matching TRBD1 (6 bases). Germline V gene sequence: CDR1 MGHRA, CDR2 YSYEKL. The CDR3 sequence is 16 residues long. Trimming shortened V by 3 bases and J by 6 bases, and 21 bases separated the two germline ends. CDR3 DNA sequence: TGCGCCAGCAGCCATGGTATCGACAGGCCGACCTGCGAGCAGTACTTC. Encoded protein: CASSHGIDRPTCEQYF.

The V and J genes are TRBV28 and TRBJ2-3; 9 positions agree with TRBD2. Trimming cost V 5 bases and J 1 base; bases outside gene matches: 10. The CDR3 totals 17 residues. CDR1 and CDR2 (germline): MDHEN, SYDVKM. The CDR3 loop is CASSQNHRLAGTDTQYF. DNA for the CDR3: TGTGCCAGCAGTCAGAACCACCGACTAGCGGGCACAGATACGCAGTATTTT.

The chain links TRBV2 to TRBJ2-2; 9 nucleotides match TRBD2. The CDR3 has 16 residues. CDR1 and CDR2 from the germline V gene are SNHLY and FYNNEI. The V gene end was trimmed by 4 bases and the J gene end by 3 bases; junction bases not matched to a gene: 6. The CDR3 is CASSVLAGFDTGELFF. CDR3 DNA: TGTGCCAGCAGTGTCCTAGCGGGGTTTGACACCGGGGAGCTGTTTTTT.

The chain's CDR3 is CATSGFGLDVYNEQFF. CDR3 bases: TGTGCCACCAGCGGATTCGGCCTAGATGTCTACAATGAGCAGTTCTTC. The chain has TRBV15 and TRBJ2-1, with D uncertain. The V end lost 5 bases, the J end lost 3 bases, and 17 bases lay between the germline ends. The V gene's germline CDR1 is LNHNV and CDR2 YYDKDF (reference sequence). The CDR3 has 16 amino acids.

This CDR3 reads CASSEKTGQGGDEQFF. The CDR3 DNA reads TGTGCCAGCAGTGAGAAAACGGGACAGGGAGGCGATGAGCAGTTCTTC. This chain connects TRBV6-1 to TRBJ2-1, with 9 positions matching TRBD1. J gave up 8 bases and V 3 bases, and 11 bases lay outside the gene matches. The CDR3 contains 16 residues. Germline V gene sequence: CDR1 MNHNS, CDR2 SASEGT.

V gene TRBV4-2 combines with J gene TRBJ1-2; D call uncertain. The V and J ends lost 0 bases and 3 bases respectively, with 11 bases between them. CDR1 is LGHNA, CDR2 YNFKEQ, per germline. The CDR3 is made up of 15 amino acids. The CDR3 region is CASSQDLTRDYGYTF. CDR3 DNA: TGTGCCAGCAGCCAAGATCTGACCCGGGACTATGGCTACACCTTC.

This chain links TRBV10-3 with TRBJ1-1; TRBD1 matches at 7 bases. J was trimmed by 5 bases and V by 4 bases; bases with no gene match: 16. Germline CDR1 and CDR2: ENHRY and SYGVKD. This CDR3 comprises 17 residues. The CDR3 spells CAISAPEKAGGRTEAFF. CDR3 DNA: TGTGCCATCAGTGCCCCGGAGAAGGCAGGGGGTAGGACTGAAGCTTTCTTT.

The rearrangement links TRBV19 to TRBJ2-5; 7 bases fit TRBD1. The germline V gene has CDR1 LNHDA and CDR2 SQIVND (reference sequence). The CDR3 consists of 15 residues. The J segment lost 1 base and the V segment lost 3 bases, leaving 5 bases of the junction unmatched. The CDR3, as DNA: TGTGCCAGTAGTATGGGACAGCTCAGCCAAGAGACCCAGTACTTC. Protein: CASSMGQLSQETQYF.

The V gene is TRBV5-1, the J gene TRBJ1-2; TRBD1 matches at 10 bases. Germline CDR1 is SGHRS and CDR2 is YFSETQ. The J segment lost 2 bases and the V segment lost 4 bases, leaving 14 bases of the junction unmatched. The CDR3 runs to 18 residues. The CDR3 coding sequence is TGCGCCAGCAGCCAACCGACAGGGGGCCCCTACCACAACTATGGCTACACCTTC. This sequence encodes CASSQPTGGPYHNYGYTF.

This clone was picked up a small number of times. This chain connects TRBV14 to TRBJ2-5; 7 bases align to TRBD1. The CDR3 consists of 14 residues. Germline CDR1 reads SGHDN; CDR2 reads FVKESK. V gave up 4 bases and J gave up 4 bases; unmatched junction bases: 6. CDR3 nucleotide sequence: TGTGCCAGCAGCCCGAGGACAGGCGGAGAGACCCAGTACTTC. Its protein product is CASSPRTGGETQYF.

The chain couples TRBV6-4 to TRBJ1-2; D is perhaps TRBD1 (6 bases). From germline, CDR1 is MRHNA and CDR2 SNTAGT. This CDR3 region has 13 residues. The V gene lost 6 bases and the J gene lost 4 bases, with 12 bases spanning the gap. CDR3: CASSYRVGYGYTF. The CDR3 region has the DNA TGTGCCAGCAGCTACAGGGTCGGCTATGGCTACACCTTC.

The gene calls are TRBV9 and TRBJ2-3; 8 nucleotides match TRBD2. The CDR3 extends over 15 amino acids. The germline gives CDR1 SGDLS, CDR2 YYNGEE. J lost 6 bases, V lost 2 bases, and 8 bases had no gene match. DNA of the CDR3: TGTGCCAGCAGCGTTGCCGGGGGGGCCTGGGATACGCAGTATTTT. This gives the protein CASSVAGGAWDTQYF.

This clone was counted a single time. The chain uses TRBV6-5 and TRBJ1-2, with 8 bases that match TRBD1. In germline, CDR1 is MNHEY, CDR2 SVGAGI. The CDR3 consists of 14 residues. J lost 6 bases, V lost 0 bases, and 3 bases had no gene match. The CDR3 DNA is TGTGCCAGCAGTTACTCGTCAGGGGGCGATGGCTACACCTTC. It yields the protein CASSYSSGGDGYTF.

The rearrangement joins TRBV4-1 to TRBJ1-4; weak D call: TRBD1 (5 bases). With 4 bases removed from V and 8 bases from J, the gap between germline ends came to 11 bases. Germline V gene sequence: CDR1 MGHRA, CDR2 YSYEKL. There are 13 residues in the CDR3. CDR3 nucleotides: TGCGCCAGCAGCCCCAGGGTAGGGGAAAAACTGTTTTTT. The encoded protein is CASSPRVGEKLFF.

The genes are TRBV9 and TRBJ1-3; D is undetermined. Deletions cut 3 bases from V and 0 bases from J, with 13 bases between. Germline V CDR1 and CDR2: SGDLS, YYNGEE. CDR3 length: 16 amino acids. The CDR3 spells CASSGQPQCSGNTIYF. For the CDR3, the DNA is TGTGCCAGCAGCGGACAACCTCAATGCTCTGGAAACACCATATATTTT. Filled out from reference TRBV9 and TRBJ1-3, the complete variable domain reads DSGVTQTPKHLITATGQRVTLRCSPRSGDLSVYWYQQSLDQGLQFLIQYYNGEERAKGNILERFSAQQFPDLHSELNLSSLELGDSALYFCASSGQPQCSGNTIYFGEGSWLTVV.

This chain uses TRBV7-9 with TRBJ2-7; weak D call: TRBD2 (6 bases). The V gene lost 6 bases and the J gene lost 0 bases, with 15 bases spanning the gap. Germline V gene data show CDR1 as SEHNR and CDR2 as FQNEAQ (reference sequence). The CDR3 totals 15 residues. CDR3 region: CASRSGLMDSYEQYF. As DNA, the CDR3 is TGTGCCAGCAGGTCGGGACTGATGGACTCCTACGAGCAGTACTTC. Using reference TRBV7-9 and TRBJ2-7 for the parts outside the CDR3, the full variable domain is DTGVSQNPRHKITKRGQNVTFRCDPISEHNRLYWYRQTLGQGPEFLTYFQNEAQLEKSRLLSDRFSAERPKGSFSTLEIQRTEQGDSAMYLCASRSGLMDSYEQYFGPGTRLTVT.

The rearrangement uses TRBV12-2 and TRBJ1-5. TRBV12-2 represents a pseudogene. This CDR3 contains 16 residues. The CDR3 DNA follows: TGTGCAAGTCGCTTAGGGGCCCGGGAATGCAATCAGCCCCAGCATTTT. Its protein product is CASRLGARECNQPQHF.

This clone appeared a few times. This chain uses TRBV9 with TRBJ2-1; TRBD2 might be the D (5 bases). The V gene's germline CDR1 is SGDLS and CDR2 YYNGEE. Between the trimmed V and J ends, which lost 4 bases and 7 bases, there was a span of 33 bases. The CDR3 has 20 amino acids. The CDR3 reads CASSRSHPLNLAFGANEQFF. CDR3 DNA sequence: TGTGCCAGCAGCCGATCGCACCCGTTAAACCTAGCTTTCGGAGCTAATGAGCAGTTCTTC. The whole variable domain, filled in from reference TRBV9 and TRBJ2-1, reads DSGVTQTPKHLITATGQRVTLRCSPRSGDLSVYWYQQSLDQGLQFLIQYYNGEERAKGNILERFSAQQFPDLHSELNLSSLELGDSALYFCASSRSHPLNLAFGANEQFFGPGTRLTVL.

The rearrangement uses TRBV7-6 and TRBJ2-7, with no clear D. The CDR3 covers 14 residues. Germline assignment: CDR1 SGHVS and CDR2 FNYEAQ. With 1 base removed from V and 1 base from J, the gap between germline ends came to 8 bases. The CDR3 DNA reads TGTGCCAGCAGCTTAGACTCAGGTTCCTACGAGCAGTACTTC. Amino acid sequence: CASSLDSGSYEQYF.

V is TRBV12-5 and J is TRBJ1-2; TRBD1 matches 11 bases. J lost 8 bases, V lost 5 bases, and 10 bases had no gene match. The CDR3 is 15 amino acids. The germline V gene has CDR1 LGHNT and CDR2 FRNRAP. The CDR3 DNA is TGTGCTAGTGGTCCGGACAGGGGGCTTGTGCACGGCTACACCTTC. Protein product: CASGPDRGLVHGYTF. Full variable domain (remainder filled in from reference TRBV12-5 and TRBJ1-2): DARVTQTPRHKVTEMGQEVTMRCQPILGHNTVFWYRQTMMQGLELLAYFRNRAPLDDSGMPKDRFSAEMPDATLATLKIQPSEPRDSAVYFCASGPDRGLVHGYTFGSGTRLTVV.

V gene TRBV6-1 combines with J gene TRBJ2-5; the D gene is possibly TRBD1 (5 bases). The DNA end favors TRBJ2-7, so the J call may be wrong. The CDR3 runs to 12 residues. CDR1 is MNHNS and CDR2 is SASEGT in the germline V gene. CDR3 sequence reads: CASRVTEFEQYF. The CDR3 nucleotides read TGTGCCAGCAGAGTGACAGAGTTCGAGCAGTACTTC.

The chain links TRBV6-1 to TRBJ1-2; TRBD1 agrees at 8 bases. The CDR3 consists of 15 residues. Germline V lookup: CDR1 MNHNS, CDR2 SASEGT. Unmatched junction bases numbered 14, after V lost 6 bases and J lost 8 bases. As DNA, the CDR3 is TGTGCCAGCAGGCACCCGGGACAGGTACCGGGGGGCTACACCTTC. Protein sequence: CASRHPGQVPGGYTF.

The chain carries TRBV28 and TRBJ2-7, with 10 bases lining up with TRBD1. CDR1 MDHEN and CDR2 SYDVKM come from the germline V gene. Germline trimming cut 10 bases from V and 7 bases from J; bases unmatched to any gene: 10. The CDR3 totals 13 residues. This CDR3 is CATTGQGTGEQYF. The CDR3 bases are TGTGCCACCACGGGACAGGGGACGGGTGAGCAGTACTTC.

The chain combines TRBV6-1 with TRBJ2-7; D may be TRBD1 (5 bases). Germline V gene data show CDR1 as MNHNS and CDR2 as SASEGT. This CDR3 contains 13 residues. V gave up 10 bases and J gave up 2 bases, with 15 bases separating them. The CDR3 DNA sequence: TGTGCCACTCTTTCGGACATAACCTACGAGCAGTACTTC. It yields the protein CATLSDITYEQYF.

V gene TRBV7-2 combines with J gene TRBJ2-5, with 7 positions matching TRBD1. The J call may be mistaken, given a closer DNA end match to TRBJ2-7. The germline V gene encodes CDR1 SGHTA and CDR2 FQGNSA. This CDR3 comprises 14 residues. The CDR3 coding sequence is TGTGCCAGCAGCTTACTCGTAGGGGGCCACGAGCAGTACTTC. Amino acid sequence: CASSLLVGGHEQYF.

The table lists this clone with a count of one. Written as DNA, the CDR3 is TGTGCCACCAGACCTTTAAGCCGGGACAGGGCTAACACTGAAGCTTTCTTT. Its protein product is CATRPLSRDRANTEAFF. The V call is TRBV9, the J call TRBJ1-1; the match to TRBD1 covers 9 bases. Trimming cost V 9 bases and J 2 bases; bases outside gene matches: 17. This CDR3 has 17 amino acids. The germline V gene encodes CDR1 SGDLS and CDR2 YYNGEE.